These 9 T cell receptor beta chains share one sample of origin, sequenced in a study of CXCR3-negative and CXCR3-positive naive CD8 T cells. It was by 5' RACE with UMI labels that the TRB cDNA libraries were prepared. TCRdb re-called the 5' RACE reads, yielding one record per CDR3 amino acid sequence without DNA. This sample's clone table lists approximately 20,000 distinct CDR3 sequences. The sequencing input was memory CD8+ T cells from blood. The source of these receptors is a human donor in good health. Some clones in this sample may be carry-over from other donors' samples.

V and J are TRBV29-1 and TRBJ2-7. From germline, CDR1 is SQVTM and CDR2 ANQGSEA. There are 11 residues in the CDR3. CDR3 sequence: CSVVVGSEQYF.

V gene TRBV6-5 combines with J gene TRBJ1-2; without DNA, the TCRdb call of TRBD1 cannot be checked. CDR1 is MNHEY, CDR2 SVGAGI, per germline. The CDR3 has 14 residues. This chain's CDR3 is CASSWPGQGNGYTF.

Frequency places this clonotype as medium-sized. The rearrangement links TRBV11-2 to TRBJ1-1; the TCRdb call, TRBD1, lacks DNA for checking. Germline values: CDR1 SGHAT, CDR2 FQNNGV. The CDR3 sequence is 15 residues long. This CDR3 reads CASSLVVEGYTEAFF.

The chain carries TRBV29-1 and TRBJ2-1; checking the TCRdb D call of TRBD1 is not possible without DNA. CDR3 length equals 11 residues. Per the germline V gene, CDR1 is SQVTM and CDR2 is ANQGSEA. CDR3 amino acids: CSVEESPGQFF.

The CDR3 loop reads CSVETGTSGSYEQYF. This sequence joins TRBV29-1 and TRBJ2-7; checking the TCRdb D call of TRBD2 is not possible without DNA. CDR1 and CDR2 from the germline V gene are SQVTM and ANQGSEA. The CDR3 consists of 15 residues.

V gene TRBV28 combines with J gene TRBJ1-1; with no DNA, the TCRdb D assignment of TRBD1 cannot be verified. This CDR3 comprises 13 residues. Per germline, CDR1 MDHEN and CDR2 SYDVKM. The CDR3 here is CASSMGQHTEAFF.

Measured by frequency, this clonotype is medium-sized. The chain has TRBV4-2 and TRBJ1-2. CDR1 is LGHNA, CDR2 YNFKEQ, per germline. The CDR3 has 13 residues. The CDR3 loop reads CASSQERFYGYTF.

This sequence joins TRBV3-1 and TRBJ2-5; the D call from TCRdb, TRBD2, cannot be confirmed without DNA. The CDR3 covers 13 residues. Germline CDR1 reads LGHDT; CDR2 reads YNNKEL (reference sequence). CDR3: CASIQVGGETQYF.

The chain carries TRBV7-9 and TRBJ2-1; the D gene TCRdb calls, TRBD1, cannot be checked with no DNA. CDR1 and CDR2 (germline): SEHNR, FQNEAQ (reference sequence). The CDR3 contains 13 residues. The CDR3 loop is CASSAPQGNEQFF.